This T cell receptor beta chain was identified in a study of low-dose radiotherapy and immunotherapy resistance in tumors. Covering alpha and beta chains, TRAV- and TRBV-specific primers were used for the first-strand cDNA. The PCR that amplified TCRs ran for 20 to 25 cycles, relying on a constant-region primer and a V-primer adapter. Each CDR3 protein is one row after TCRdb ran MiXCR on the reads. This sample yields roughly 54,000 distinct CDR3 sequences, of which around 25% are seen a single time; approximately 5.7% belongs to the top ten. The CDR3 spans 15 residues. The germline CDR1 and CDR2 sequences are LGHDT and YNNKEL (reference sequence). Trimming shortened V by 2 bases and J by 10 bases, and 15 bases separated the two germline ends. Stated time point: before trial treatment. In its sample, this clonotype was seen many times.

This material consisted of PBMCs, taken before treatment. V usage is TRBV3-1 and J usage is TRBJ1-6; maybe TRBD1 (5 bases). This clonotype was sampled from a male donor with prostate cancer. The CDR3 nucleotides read TGTGCCAGCAGCCAACGAGGGACGGGAAGGTCACCCCTCCACTTT. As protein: CASSQRGTGRSPLHF.